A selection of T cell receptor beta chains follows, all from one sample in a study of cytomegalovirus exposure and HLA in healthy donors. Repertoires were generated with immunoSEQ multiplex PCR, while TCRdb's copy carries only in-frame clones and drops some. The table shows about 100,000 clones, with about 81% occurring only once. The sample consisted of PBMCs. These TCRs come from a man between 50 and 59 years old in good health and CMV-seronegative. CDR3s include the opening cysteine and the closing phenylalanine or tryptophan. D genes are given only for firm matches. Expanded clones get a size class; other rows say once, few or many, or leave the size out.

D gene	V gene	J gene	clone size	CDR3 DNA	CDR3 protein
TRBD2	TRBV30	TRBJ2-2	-	TGTGCCCTCTCTAGGGGAGGGTCCACCGGGGAGCTGTTTTTT	CALSRGGSTGELFF
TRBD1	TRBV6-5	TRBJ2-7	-	TGTGCCAGCAGGCCCGACAGGGAGTACGAGCAGTACTTC	CASRPDREYEQYF
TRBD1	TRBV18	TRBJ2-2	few	TGTGCCAGCTCACCTTCGGGACAGGCGAACACCGGGGAGCTGTTTTTT	CASSPSGQANTGELFF
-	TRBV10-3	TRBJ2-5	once	TGTGCCATCAAAAGGGGTGCTGGCGAGACCCAGTACTTC	CAIKRGAGETQYF
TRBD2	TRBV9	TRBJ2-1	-	TGTGCCAGCAGCGGACTAAAAAGCGGGGATTACAATGAGCAGTTCTTC	CASSGLKSGDYNEQFF
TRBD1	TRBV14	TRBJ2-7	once	TGTGCCAGCAGCCCATGGGACAGCCTCTACGAGCAGTACTTC	CASSPWDSLYEQYF
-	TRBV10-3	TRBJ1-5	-	TGTGCCATCAGTGATGCGGGGGACACAAGCAATCAGCCCCAGCATTTT	CAISDAGDTSNQPQHF
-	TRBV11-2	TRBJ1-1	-	TGTGCCAGCAGCCAGGGTCCAATAGTGAACACTGAAGCTTTCTTT	CASSQGPIVNTEAFF
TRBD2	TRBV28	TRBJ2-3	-	TGTGCCAGCAGTGGGTCGCTAGCGGGGCCCCGCACAGATACGCAGTATTTT	CASSGSLAGPRTDTQYF
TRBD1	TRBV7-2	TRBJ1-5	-	TGTGCCAGCAGCTTAGCCGGGACAGGGAGCTTCGATCAGCCCCAGCATTTT	CASSLAGTGSFDQPQHF